This T cell receptor (beta chain) was identified during a study of T cell changes during pregnancy in multiple sclerosis. This clone is a singleton in its sample. The germline CDR1 and CDR2 sequences are LNHDA and SQIVND (reference sequence). The CDR3 spans 13 residues. V was pared by 7 bases and J by 4 bases, with 11 bases between. Method: immunoSEQ multiplex PCR; TCRdb's copy keeps in-frame clones and lacks some. The table includes tens of thousands of clones, 91% detected once. The clonotype comes from a female donor with multiple sclerosis, enrolled in a pregnancy study. The chain links TRBV19 to TRBJ1-5; D gene uncertain. The specimen was peripheral blood, collected before pregnancy. CDR3 nucleotides: TGTGCCAGTACGGGAATCGGAAATCAGCCCCAGCATTTT. This codes for CASTGIGNQPQHF.